This T cell receptor (beta chain) was sequenced in a study of human T cells and chemical hapten exposure (TCRdb year 2021). About the study as a whole: For sensitization, 2% DPC in acetone was applied to a 2 cm by 2 cm area of upper inner arm skin. Weekly therapeutic DPC doses were additionally applied to the scalp of patients throughout the roughly 26-week study period. Patch testing was done on the upper back using Finn chambers containing 0.01% DPC, and results were scored after 6 days according to International Contact Dermatitis Research Group standards. The patient cohort, mostly female, included alopecia areata with under or over 50% scalp involvement, alopecia totalis and alopecia universalis. Libraries were pooled for sequencing, and variation in per-sample TCR yields was attributed mainly to small differences in library volumes within the pool. In alopecia patients, the study followed how the peripheral blood TCR repertoire changed in vivo over primary and secondary sensitization to diphenylcyclopropenone (DPC), a hapten. Blood samples were taken from patients before sensitization (week 0) and then at 2, 6 and about 24 weeks after DPC sensitization. Blood for TCR sequencing was provided by twenty-nine alopecia patients at one to four time points (pre-sensitization, 2, 6 and 24 weeks). Study-wide conclusions, independent of this receptor: DPC sensitization did not change the number of TCRs with a frequency above 1 in 1000, and there was no evidence of changes in global repertoire structure. Expanded TCRs formed significantly more large CDR3 similarity clusters than pre-sensitization or healthy control sets, consistent with antigen-driven responses. The number of PT1 expanded TCRs positively correlated with patch test score, significant at thresholds 8, 16 and 32 but not 4. All patients had alopecia, a presumed autoimmune disease, so their immune response might differ from that of healthy individuals. After repeated subsampling, changes were observed in the strength of the expansion versus patch-test correlation and in the threshold at which the correlation became significant.

Trimming costs V 5 bases and J 7 bases, and their ends lie 9 bases apart. CDR1 and CDR2, per the germline V gene, are SGHVS and FQNEAQ. Taken from cysteine to phenylalanine, the CDR3 has 13 residues. This entry keeps only the CDR3 DNA: 39 bases, framed from base 1. To prepare the library, RACE was applied. The sequencing machine was a NextSeq 500. During library preparation, unique molecular identifiers were attached to individual cDNA molecules so that TCRs could be counted quantitatively and reproducibly. For every blood RNA sample, sequencing covered both the TCR alpha and TCR beta chains. The paper's processing steps were these. The median number of TCRs per sample was around 100,000, ranging from 23,224 to 690,600. The Decombinator software suite was used to annotate the V, J and CDR3 of the TCR reads. For PS versus PT1 abundance plots, all samples were subsampled to the same number of TCRs (28,000). Expanded TCRs were defined as absent before sensitization and observed at least eight times at the 2-week time point. TCRdb itself trimmed the public reads at Q25 with fastp, ran MiXCR and retained productive beta chains. Identical CDR3 proteins give one entry, which carries the most common genes and DNA. Here the V and J calls rest on TCRdb's processing, not on the authors' analysis. The sample includes roughly 88,000 distinct CDR3 sequences, with 8% to 10% observed a single time. 3.6% of the sample rests with the top ten.

The sample holds a few counts of this clonotype. This clone's antigen is unknown. One base away there is no much larger clone; base qualities are not given. Taken with the paper, the label for time point translates to: pre-sensitization, week 0. This specimen's treatment or condition label, interpreted: therapeutic diphenylcyclopropenone sensitization with weekly scalp DPC. At every patch-test visit, the blood draw took place before the patch test was put on. Patients were considered eligible if aged 18 to 70, diagnosed with alopecia and deemed suitable for DPC therapy, and patients were excluded if pregnant. Total RNA was extracted from unfractionated whole blood collected in Tempus Blood RNA tubes.

The clonotype comes from a middle-aged woman with alopecia areata. Some clones in this sample may be carry-over from other donors' samples. The sample was whole blood, taken in connection with sensitization to the hapten diphenylcyclopropenone (DPC). Recombination joined TRBV7-8 with TRBJ1-6; a confident D gene designation cannot be given. The CDR3 is CASSTSPNSPLHF. The bases read TGTGCCAGCAGCACTAGCCCCAATTCACCCCTCCACTTT.